One sample yielded the 25 T cell receptor beta chains listed below, sequenced in a study of early stage breast cancer tumors. The protocol was immunoSEQ multiplex PCR, while the TCRdb copy is restricted to in-frame clones and leaves out a portion. This sample has around 60,000 clones, with 60% to 85% found just once. The sequenced sample was blood. The receptors here all came from a person aged 30-39 years with breast cancer.

The J gene is TRBJ2-2, the V gene TRBV5-4, with TRBD1 identical over 7 bases. The germline V gene encodes CDR1 SGHNT and CDR2 YYREEE (reference sequence). The CDR3 totals 13 residues. V trimming: 3 bases; J trimming: 10 bases; junction bases outside the gene matches: 6. CDR3 amino acids: CASSWGQSAELFF. The CDR3 coding sequence is TGTGCCAGCAGCTGGGGACAGTCCGCGGAGCTGTTTTTT.

The chain links TRBV6-5 to TRBJ1-2; D not certain. This CDR3 has 13 residues. Germline CDR1 MNHEY, CDR2 SVGAGI. The germline V and J ends were trimmed by 6 bases and 7 bases, with 15 bases remaining between them. The CDR3 is CASSPSGRGGYTF. In DNA, the CDR3 is TGTGCCAGCAGCCCAAGTGGGCGGGGTGGCTACACCTTC.

The gene calls are TRBV19 and TRBJ2-2; 8 nucleotides match TRBD1. J lost 2 bases, V lost 8 bases, and 4 bases had no gene match. CDR1 is LNHDA and CDR2 is SQIVND in the germline V gene (reference sequence). This CDR3 spans 14 amino acids. CDR3 coding DNA: TGTGCCAGTGCCGGGACAGGTAACACCGGGGAGCTGTTTTTT. This codes for CASAGTGNTGELFF.

The chain joins TRBV7-2 to TRBJ2-7, with 8 nucleotides matching TRBD2. Looked up from germline, CDR1 is SGHTA and CDR2 is FQGNSA. The trim removed 3 bases at V and 8 bases at J, leaving 12 bases unmatched. The CDR3 sequence is 15 residues long. CDR3 sequence: CASSFESGGATKQYF. CDR3 coding DNA: TGTGCCAGCAGCTTCGAAAGCGGGGGAGCTACGAAGCAGTACTTC.

A few counts support this clone. The chain joins TRBV5-4 to TRBJ2-2; D not certain. V lost 0 bases and J 1 base, leaving 10 bases between the germline ends. Germline values: CDR1 SGHNT, CDR2 YYREEE (reference sequence). This CDR3 has 16 amino acids. The CDR3 coding sequence is TGTGCCAGCAGCTTGGACAACTTTTTGAACACCGGGGAGCTGTTTTTT. The encoded protein is CASSLDNFLNTGELFF.

The gene calls are TRBV10-1 and TRBJ2-1; TRBD2 matches at 10 bases. V lost 2 bases, J lost 7 bases, and 14 bases stayed unmatched. This CDR3 has 18 residues. Germline CDR1 WNHNN, CDR2 SYGVQD (reference sequence). In DNA form, the CDR3 reads TGCGCCAGCAGTGAGACGGCTAGCGGGAGCTTAAAATTGAATGAGCAGTTCTTC. It encodes CASSETASGSLKLNEQFF.

V usage is TRBV6-6 and J usage is TRBJ2-3; weak D call: TRBD2 (5 bases). Germline V gene sequence: CDR1 MNHNY, CDR2 SVGAGI (reference sequence). The length of the CDR3 is 14 residues. Trimming pared 2 bases from V and 7 bases from J, leaving 13 bases between. The CDR3 DNA is TGTGCCAGCAGTTACACCGGGGTAACTTATACGCAGTATTTT. This encodes CASSYTGVTYTQYF.

This chain links TRBV7-3 with TRBJ2-2, with TRBD1 matching 7 bases. V lost 2 bases to trimming and J lost 4 bases; unmatched junction nucleotides: 7. This CDR3 contains 16 residues. In germline, CDR1 is SGHTA, CDR2 FQGTGA. The CDR3 region is CASSLGLAGGTGELFF. The CDR3 DNA follows: TGTGCCAGCAGCTTAGGATTAGCAGGGGGCACCGGGGAGCTGTTTTTT.

The chain employs TRBV15 and TRBJ2-3; the match to TRBD2 covers 10 bases. The CDR3 extends over 16 amino acids. Per germline, CDR1 LNHNV and CDR2 YYDKDF (reference sequence). The ends lost 1 base at V and 2 bases at J; junction bases unmatched: 3. This chain's CDR3 is CATSRGLAGSTDTQYF. The CDR3 DNA reads as TGTGCCACCAGCAGAGGACTAGCGGGTTCCACAGATACGCAGTATTTT. Drawing the rest from reference TRBV15 and TRBJ2-3, the complete variable domain is DAMVIQNPRYQVTQFGKPVTLSCSQTLNHNVMYWYQQKSSQAPKLLFHYYDKDFNNEADTPDNFQSRRPNTSFCFLDIRSPGLGDTAMYLCATSRGLAGSTDTQYFGPGTRLTVL.

The chain uses TRBV4-2 and TRBJ2-1; the D gene is possibly TRBD2 (6 bases). Trimming cost V 4 bases and J 3 bases, with 22 bases left between them. CDR1 LGHNA and CDR2 YNFKEQ come from the germline V gene. This CDR3 comprises 18 residues. The CDR3 here is CASSLPPPPTTSYNEQFF. CDR3 nucleotide sequence: TGTGCCAGCAGCCTCCCCCCCCCTCCTACGACTAGCTACAATGAGCAGTTCTTC.

V is TRBV18 and J is TRBJ1-2; TRBD1 matches at 8 bases. The junction had 15 bases not matched to a gene; V was cut back by 2 bases and J by 4 bases. This CDR3 is 18 amino acids long. CDR1 is KGHSH and CDR2 is LQKENI in the germline V gene. Here the CDR3 reads CASSPDWDRSRASYGYTF. The CDR3 nucleotides are TGTGCCAGCTCACCAGATTGGGACAGGAGTAGGGCTTCCTATGGCTACACCTTC.

The chain combines TRBV7-2 with TRBJ1-2, with D maybe TRBD1 (5 bases). CDR1 SGHTA and CDR2 FQGNSA come from the germline V gene. The CDR3 loop spans 13 amino acids. V gave up 5 bases and J gave up 4 bases, with 11 bases separating them. CDR3 residues: CASSNTGTYGYTF. Here the CDR3 DNA reads TGTGCCAGCAGCAATACCGGGACCTATGGCTACACCTTC.

The CDR3 protein is CASSVGTGIGYTF. In nucleotides, the CDR3 is TGTGCCAGCAGCGTGGGGACAGGGATAGGCTACACCTTC. This chain connects TRBV7-2 to TRBJ1-2; 9 nucleotides align to TRBD1. Germline V lookup: CDR1 SGHTA, CDR2 FQGNSA. The length of the CDR3 is 13 residues. The junction had 6 bases not matched to a gene; V was cut back by 5 bases and J by 8 bases.

The chain couples TRBV19 to TRBJ2-5; 9 nucleotides agree with TRBD1. Germline loops: CDR1 LNHDA, CDR2 SQIVND (reference sequence). V lost 5 bases to trimming and J lost 5 bases; unmatched junction nucleotides: 9. The CDR3 is made up of 15 amino acids. The CDR3 nucleotides are TGTGCCAGTAGTGGGGGACAGGGAATTCAGGAGACCCAGTACTTC. Translating it yields CASSGGQGIQETQYF.

The J gene is TRBJ2-2, the V gene TRBV7-3; perhaps TRBD2 as D (6 bases). Trimming removed 4 bases at V and 6 bases at J, with 18 bases between. This CDR3 region has 16 residues. In germline, CDR1 is SGHTA, CDR2 FQGTGA. The DNA for the CDR3 is TGTGCCAGCAGCTCCAGCGGGCCTGGGTCTGCCGGGGAGCTGTTTTTT. It is translated as CASSSSGPGSAGELFF. Looking up the rest from reference TRBV7-3 and TRBJ2-2 gives the full variable domain: GAGVSQTPSNKVTEKGKYVELRCDPISGHTALYWYRQSLGQGPEFLIYFQGTGAADDSGLPNDRFFAVRPEGSVSTLKIQRTERGDSAVYLCASSSSGPGSAGELFFGEGSRLTVL.

The chain employs TRBV27 and TRBJ2-7; TRBD2 matches at 9 bases. CDR1 is MNHEY and CDR2 is SMNVEV in the germline V gene (reference sequence). The CDR3 consists of 16 residues. Trimming at V came to 4 bases and at J to 4 bases, leaving 11 bases not matched to a gene. In nucleotides, the CDR3 is TGTGCCAGCAGTTCCGCCCTTAGCGGGAGTGGATACGAGCAGTACTTC. This encodes CASSSALSGSGYEQYF.

This clone occurred once. This rearrangement joins TRBV15 to TRBJ2-7; TRBD1 or TRBD2 may be the D gene (5 bases each). Trimming stripped 0 bases from V and 3 bases from J, with 18 bases between. This CDR3 is 17 amino acids long. CDR1 and CDR2 from the germline V gene are LNHNV and YYDKDF (reference sequence). CDR3 residues: CATSREGPISSYYEQYF. In DNA, the CDR3 is TGTGCCACCAGCAGAGAGGGACCCATCTCTAGCTACTACGAGCAGTACTTC.

V and J are TRBV28 and TRBJ2-2; D possibly corresponds to TRBD2 (6 bases). Deletions cut 6 bases from V and 0 bases from J, with 11 bases between. This CDR3 region has 15 residues. CDR1 and CDR2 from the germline V gene are MDHEN and SYDVKM. CDR3 nucleotide sequence: TGTGCCAGCAGGTCAGCGGGCACGAACACCGGGGAGCTGTTTTTT. It yields the protein CASRSAGTNTGELFF.

This clone was found a few times. This chain connects TRBV12-5 to TRBJ1-5; no clear D gene. CDR3 length: 14 residues. CDR1 LGHNT and CDR2 FRNRAP come from the germline V gene. The V gene lost 2 bases and the J gene lost 2 bases, with 7 bases spanning the gap. In DNA, the CDR3 is TGTGCTAGTGGTTTGTGGGCAGGCAATCAGCCCCAGCATTTT. As protein: CASGLWAGNQPQHF.

The chain employs TRBV2 and TRBJ1-1; weak D call: TRBD1 (6 bases). The CDR3 extends over 14 amino acids. Germline-derived CDR1 and CDR2 are SNHLY and FYNNEI. V was pared by 8 bases and J by 2 bases, with 15 bases between. The CDR3 reads CASQKRQVNTEAFF. For the CDR3, the DNA is TGTGCCAGCCAAAAGAGACAGGTTAACACTGAAGCTTTCTTT.

The chain has TRBV7-8 and TRBJ2-2; D is ambiguous. Deletions cut 6 bases from V and 0 bases from J, with 11 bases between. Looked up from germline, CDR1 is SGHVS and CDR2 is FQNEAQ. The CDR3 runs to 15 residues. The CDR3 region is CASRSARTNTGELFF. In DNA, the CDR3 is TGTGCCAGCAGATCGGCGAGGACGAACACCGGGGAGCTGTTTTTT.

The chain recombines TRBV15 with TRBJ1-3; TRBD1 is a possible D gene (5 bases). The V gene lost 0 bases and the J gene lost 4 bases, with 16 bases spanning the gap. This CDR3 has 17 residues. The V gene's germline CDR1 is LNHNV and CDR2 YYDKDF (reference sequence). CDR3 DNA: TGTGCCACCAGCAGAGACAGGGTATCTTCTCTGGGAAACACCATATATTTT. Amino acids: CATSRDRVSSLGNTIYF.

This chain joins TRBV7-2 and TRBJ2-7, with D unclear. The CDR3 sequence is 15 residues long. The germline V gene has CDR1 SGHTA and CDR2 FQGNSA. Trimming took off 5 bases at V and 7 bases at J, with 21 bases between the two ends. The CDR3 DNA reads TGTGCCAGCAGCCCCCGGGCTAGGTCCGACGGTGAGCAGTACTTC. Translation: CASSPRARSDGEQYF. The full variable domain, completed using reference TRBV7-2 and TRBJ2-7, is GAGVSQSPSNKVTEKGKDVELRCDPISGHTALYWYRQSLGQGLEFLIYFQGNSAPDKSGLPSDRFSAERTGGSVSTLTIQRTQQEDSAVYLCASSPRARSDGEQYFGPGTRLTVT.

Written as DNA, the CDR3 is TGTGCCATCAGTGAAGGTACAGAAGTTTCCGGGGAGCTGTTTTTT. It is translated as CAISEGTEVSGELFF. This chain uses TRBV10-3 with TRBJ2-2; no clear D gene. CDR3 size: 15 residues. V gave up 3 bases and J gave up 6 bases, with 14 bases separating them. The germline V gene has CDR1 ENHRY and CDR2 SYGVKD.

The chain carries TRBV7-2 and TRBJ1-6; a weak D match, TRBD1 (6 bases). This CDR3 has 16 amino acids. Trimming took off 4 bases at V and 7 bases at J, with 17 bases between the two ends. Looked up from germline, CDR1 is SGHTA and CDR2 is FQGNSA. The CDR3 is CASSSPSAGVNSPLHF. The CDR3 DNA reads TGTGCCAGCAGCTCCCCCTCGGCAGGGGTCAATTCACCCCTCCACTTT.